These 24 T cell receptor beta chains originate from one sample sequenced in a study of shared clonotypes between healthy human individuals. The method was immunoSEQ multiplex PCR; TCRdb's version includes in-frame clones alone and lacks a portion of them. The sample records about 560,000 clones, around 76% being singletons. Source material: PBMCs. The receptors stem from a woman aged 40 to 55 in good health. Some clones in this sample may be carry-over from other donors' samples.

Remarks on this clone: This specimen includes other DNA sequences encoding the same CDR3. Written as DNA, the CDR3 is TGTGCCACCAGCAGGGACAGGGGGCCCTACGAGCAGTACTTC. Translating it yields CATSRDRGPYEQYF. The genes are TRBV15 and TRBJ2-7, with 11 bases fitting TRBD1. The CDR3 is 14 amino acids. V was pared by 3 bases and J by 2 bases, with 0 bases of the junction left unmatched. Germline V gene sequence: CDR1 LNHNV, CDR2 YYDKDF (reference sequence). The whole variable domain, filled in from reference TRBV15 and TRBJ2-7, reads DAMVIQNPRYQVTQFGKPVTLSCSQTLNHNVMYWYQQKSSQAPKLLFHYYDKDFNNEADTPDNFQSRRPNTSFCFLDIRSPGLGDTAMYLCATSRDRGPYEQYFGPGTRLTVT.

The chain is built from TRBV7-9 and TRBJ2-1, with 12 bases fitting TRBD2. The CDR3 contains 16 residues. CDR1 and CDR2 from the germline V gene are SEHNR and FQNEAQ (reference sequence). With 2 bases clipped from V and 4 bases from J, the junction kept 3 bases outside the gene matches. CDR3: CASSLKGLAGYNEQFF. The CDR3 region has the DNA TGTGCCAGCAGCTTAAAGGGACTAGCGGGTTACAATGAGCAGTTCTTC.

The chain employs TRBV6-1 and TRBJ2-7; the match to TRBD1 covers 9 bases. CDR3 length: 14 amino acids. CDR1 and CDR2 (germline): MNHNS, SASEGT. Unmatched junction bases numbered 12, after V lost 9 bases and J lost 6 bases. The CDR3 here is CASATGTGFGEQYF. In DNA, the CDR3 is TGTGCCAGTGCTACCGGGACAGGGTTCGGCGAGCAGTACTTC.

J is TRBJ2-1 and V is TRBV10-1; TRBD1 or TRBD2 may be the D gene (6 bases each). V was shortened by 9 bases and J by 0 bases, with 21 bases between the two germline ends. From germline, CDR1 is WNHNN and CDR2 SYGVQD (reference sequence). This CDR3 is 17 amino acids long. The CDR3 DNA follows: TGCGCCAGTACGGGGGCTATGGGGGTGAGCTCCTACAATGAGCAGTTCTTC. Translation gives CASTGAMGVSSYNEQFF.

The gene calls are TRBV27 and TRBJ2-7, with D possibly matching TRBD1 (6 bases). The V and J ends lost 4 bases and 7 bases respectively, with 20 bases between them. This CDR3 is 15 amino acids long. CDR1 MNHEY and CDR2 SMNVEV come from the germline V gene (reference sequence). The CDR3 here is CASSSPRGFILEQYF. CDR3 bases: TGTGCCAGCAGTTCCCCGAGGGGGTTTATTTTGGAGCAGTACTTC.

The V and J genes are TRBV28 and TRBJ2-7, with a possible D match to TRBD1 (7 bases). Germline CDR1 reads MDHEN; CDR2 reads SYDVKM. V lost 6 bases and J 2 bases, leaving 20 bases between the germline ends. This CDR3 has 16 residues. The chain's CDR3 is CASSRGGWDSPYEQYF. As DNA, the CDR3 is TGTGCCAGCAGCCGAGGGGGGTGGGACAGCCCCTACGAGCAGTACTTC.

The sample holds one count of this clone. This may arise from a read error, as a much more abundant clone is one base away. The chain's CDR3 is CAGSRTAYRGSNQPQHF. CDR3 nucleotide sequence: TGTGCCGGCAGTCGGACTGCGTACAGGGGAAGCAATCAGCCCCAGCATTTT. The rearrangement uses TRBV28 and TRBJ1-5; the match to TRBD1 covers 7 bases. Germline V gene lookup returns CDR1 MDHEN and CDR2 SYDVKM. The CDR3 loop spans 17 amino acids.

The chain joins TRBV28 to TRBJ2-1; 13 bases map to TRBD2. With V trimmed by 3 bases and J by 5 bases, 4 bases remained unmatched. This CDR3 contains 16 residues. Per the germline V gene, CDR1 is MDHEN and CDR2 is SYDVKM. CDR3 sequence reads: CASSLLGLAGNNEQFF. The CDR3 nucleotides are TGTGCCAGCAGTTTGCTGGGACTAGCGGGGAACAATGAGCAGTTCTTC. Full variable domain (remainder filled in from reference TRBV28 and TRBJ2-1): DVKVTQSSRYLVKRTGEKVFLECVQDMDHENMFWYRQDPGLGLRLIYFSYDVKMKEKGDIPEGYSVSREKKERFSLILESASTNQTSMYLCASSLLGLAGNNEQFFGPGTRLTVL.

This chain connects TRBV4-1 to TRBJ1-1; D uncertain. V lost 3 bases and J 4 bases, leaving 18 bases between the germline ends. The CDR3 spans 16 residues. Looked up from germline, CDR1 is MGHRA and CDR2 is YSYEKL. The CDR3, as DNA: TGCGCCAGCAGCCAGCCCGAGGATAAGGGTCGCACTGAAGCTTTCTTT. It translates to CASSQPEDKGRTEAFF.

This clone was detected only a few times. The genes are TRBV7-2 and TRBJ2-3; D perhaps matches TRBD2 (5 bases). Deletions cut 5 bases from V and 8 bases from J, with 14 bases between. The CDR3 runs 13 residues. CDR1 is SGHTA and CDR2 is FQGNSA in the germline V gene. The CDR3 loop reads CASSPGGYSTQYF. CDR3 DNA: TGTGCCAGCAGCCCCGGAGGCTATTCTACGCAGTATTTT.

This clone was observed once. The chain uses TRBV28 and TRBJ2-7; possibly TRBD1 for D (5 bases). Looked up from germline, CDR1 is MDHEN and CDR2 is SYDVKM. The CDR3 covers 14 residues. The germline V and J ends were trimmed by 1 base and 0 bases, with 7 bases remaining between them. This CDR3 is CASSLSTVSYEQYF. CDR3 sequence (DNA): TGTGCCAGCAGTTTATCGACAGTCTCCTACGAGCAGTACTTC.

This chain links TRBV7-9 with TRBJ1-6; no reliable D call. CDR3 length: 14 amino acids. Germline V gene lookup returns CDR1 SEHNR and CDR2 FQNEAQ (reference sequence). V was pared by 1 base and J by 7 bases, with 8 bases between. Here the CDR3 reads CASSLETGNSPLHF. The CDR3 DNA reads as TGTGCCAGCAGCTTAGAAACGGGGAATTCACCCCTCCACTTT.

A note on this clone: Other DNA sequences in this sample translate to the same CDR3. The rearrangement links TRBV30 to TRBJ1-3; D is ambiguous. Trimming stripped 3 bases from V and 1 base from J, with 7 bases between. The CDR3 totals 13 residues. CDR1 and CDR2 (germline): GTSNPN, SVGIG (reference sequence). The CDR3 here is CAWSALSGNTIYF. CDR3 DNA sequence: TGTGCCTGGAGCGCGCTTTCTGGAAACACCATATATTTT.

This sequence joins TRBV6-4 and TRBJ2-7; 9 bases line up with TRBD1. The CDR3 is made up of 14 amino acids. Germline V gene lookup returns CDR1 MRHNA and CDR2 SNTAGT. V shed 3 bases, J shed 6 bases, and the junction held 6 bases outside the gene matches. In DNA form, the CDR3 reads TGTGCCAGCAGTGAGTCACAGGGGGCTTTCGAGCAGTACTTC. Its translation is CASSESQGAFEQYF.

V usage is TRBV6-6 and J usage is TRBJ2-7; a weak D match, TRBD1 (6 bases). The CDR3 extends over 13 amino acids. The germline V gene has CDR1 MNHNY and CDR2 SVGAGI (reference sequence). Trimming shortened V by 6 bases and J by 5 bases, and 14 bases separated the two germline ends. CDR3 in DNA: TGTGCCAGCAGATGGGGACAAGGCGACGAGCAGTACTTC. Protein product: CASRWGQGDEQYF.

The V call is TRBV29-1, the J call TRBJ2-7, with 8 bases fitting TRBD2. This CDR3 comprises 14 residues. The V segment lost 3 bases and the J segment 7 bases; nucleotides outside the gene matches: 11. Germline CDR1 and CDR2: SQVTM and ANQGSEA. The CDR3 is CSVDKAGASREQYF. The CDR3 DNA reads as TGCAGCGTTGATAAAGCGGGAGCGTCAAGGGAGCAGTACTTC.

The genes are TRBV11-2 and TRBJ2-1; 7 bases align to TRBD1. Germline CDR1 SGHAT, CDR2 FQNNGV. Germline trimming cut 2 bases from V and 7 bases from J; bases unmatched to any gene: 11. The CDR3 loop spans 16 amino acids. CDR3 protein: CASSLNRGWVGNEQFF. The CDR3 bases are TGTGCCAGCAGCTTAAACAGGGGATGGGTGGGGAATGAGCAGTTCTTC.

This clone has just one count. CDR3 nucleotides: TGTGCCAGCAGTGACTCCTTCTCCCCTAGCGGGACGAACACCGGGGAGCTGTTTTTT. It is translated as CASSDSFSPSGTNTGELFF. The chain couples TRBV6-4 to TRBJ2-2, with 9 nucleotides matching TRBD2. V dropped 0 bases and J dropped 0; count of bases not matched to a gene: 8. The CDR3 length is 19 residues. Germline lookup yields CDR1 MRHNA and CDR2 SNTAGT.

This clone showed up many times. V and J are TRBV4-3 and TRBJ1-5; D call uncertain. Trimming pared 1 base from V and 3 bases from J, leaving 13 bases between. The CDR3 extends over 16 amino acids. Germline lookup yields CDR1 LGHNA and CDR2 YSLEER. CDR3 DNA sequence: TGCGCCAGCAGCCAAGGTTGGAACGGAGTCAATCAGCCCCAGCATTTT. This translates into CASSQGWNGVNQPQHF.

The chain recombines TRBV10-1 with TRBJ2-1; a weak D match, TRBD2 (6 bases). Trimming took off 4 bases at V and 7 bases at J, with 11 bases between the two ends. This CDR3 comprises 13 residues. Germline assignment: CDR1 WNHNN and CDR2 SYGVQD (reference sequence). Written as DNA, the CDR3 is TGCGCCAGCAGTGTAAGGAGGGAAAATGAGCAGTTCTTC. The encoded protein is CASSVRRENEQFF.

The chain joins TRBV11-2 to TRBJ2-5, with TRBD2 identical over 7 bases. V lost 7 bases and J lost 2; bases outside the gene matches: 13. CDR1 is SGHAT and CDR2 is FQNNGV in the germline V gene. The CDR3 runs 16 residues. CDR3 region: CASTRRRREGQETQYF. CDR3 sequence (DNA): TGTGCCAGCACCCGACGGCGCAGGGAGGGACAAGAGACCCAGTACTTC.

This chain uses TRBV30 with TRBJ2-3; 8 positions agree with TRBD2. The CDR3 extends over 16 amino acids. Germline V gene lookup returns CDR1 GTSNPN and CDR2 SVGIG (reference sequence). Trimming cost V 0 bases and J 4 bases; bases outside gene matches: 9. The CDR3 is CAWSVRGTRVPDTQYF. DNA for the CDR3: TGTGCCTGGAGTGTACGCGGGACTAGAGTTCCAGATACGCAGTATTTT.

The CDR3 DNA follows: TGTGCCAGCAATGAGCGGGGGTTGGGCACTGAAGCTTTCTTT. Its protein product is CASNERGLGTEAFF. The rearrangement links TRBV9 to TRBJ1-1, with a weak D call TRBD1 (5 bases). Germline CDR1 is SGDLS and CDR2 is YYNGEE. Deletions cut 6 bases from V and 4 bases from J, with 16 bases between. The CDR3 has 14 residues.

The chain has TRBV27 and TRBJ2-1, with D perhaps matching TRBD2 (6 bases). The germline gives CDR1 MNHEY, CDR2 SMNVEV (reference sequence). V was cut by 5 bases and J by 0 bases, with 14 bases left in between. This CDR3 has 16 amino acids. DNA for the CDR3: TGTGCCAGCAGTCGTCTGCACGGGAGCTCCTACAATGAGCAGTTCTTC. Translating gives CASSRLHGSSYNEQFF.